This T cell receptor (beta chain) stems from a study of T cells in Graves' hyperthyroidism and ophthalmopathy. The CDR3 totals 10 residues. V lost 3 bases and J 9 bases, leaving 8 bases between the germline ends. CDR1 and CDR2 (germline): DFQATT, SNEGSKA (reference sequence). TCR beta CDR3 regions were amplified from RNA. TCR CDR3 regions were first amplified by RT-PCR with HTBI primers. Via MiXCR, TCRdb re-called the multiplex PCR reads, giving one row per CDR3 protein. The profile shows hundreds of thousands of distinct CDR3 sequences, less than 20% of them singletons. V usage is TRBV20-1 and J usage is TRBJ1-1; no clear D. The receptor was isolated from a woman under 30 with Graves' hyperthyroidism. Specimen: blood. The CDR3 loop reads CSASLGKAFF. CDR3 coding DNA: TGCAGTGCTAGCTTGGGTAAAGCTTTCTTT.